This T cell receptor beta chain was sequenced for a study of blood T cell repertoires in COVID-19. CDR1 is SNHLY and CDR2 is FYNNEI in the germline V gene. Losses at the gene ends were 5 bases for V and 4 bases for J; bases not matched to a gene: 7. This CDR3 contains 15 residues. The data were produced by immunoSEQ multiplex PCR, yet TCRdb's version contains in-frame clones alone and is incomplete. The table has about 230,000 clones, about 91% seen once. The specimen was PBMCs or T cells enriched from blood (not recorded which). The source is a woman in her forties with acute COVID-19. This sequence joins TRBV2 and TRBJ1-3; 8 nucleotides agree with TRBD1. The CDR3 protein is CASSQGAFSGNTIYF. The DNA of the CDR3 is TGTGCCAGCAGTCAGGGGGCTTTTTCGGGAAACACCATATATTTT.